Shown below are 21 T cell receptor beta chains from a single sample sequenced in a study of blood T cells in healthy people across ages. Through a sample-barcoded 5' primer and a J-beta primer mix, a second PCR was run for roughly 7 to 12 cycles. TCRdb called the 5' RACE reads again in MiXCR, with one record for every CDR3 protein. The table lists roughly 1.6 million distinct CDR3 sequences, about 35% of them singletons, with 11% in the top ten. The source material was blood. Every receptor here comes from a woman in her twenties or thirties in good health.

The chain has TRBV25-1 and TRBJ1-6, with D possibly being TRBD1 (5 bases). Trimming removed 8 bases from V and 6 bases from J, with 14 bases in between. This CDR3 is 14 amino acids long. Germline V gene lookup returns CDR1 MGHDK and CDR2 SYGVNS. The CDR3 loop is CASGGVGGNSPLHF. Written as DNA, the CDR3 is TGTGCCAGCGGGGGAGTGGGGGGTAATTCACCCCTCCACTTT.

V is TRBV15 and J is TRBJ2-2; no reliable D call. The CDR3 runs 15 residues. The V end was cut by 4 bases, the J end by 4 bases, with 13 bases between. Germline V gene sequence: CDR1 LNHNV, CDR2 YYDKDF (reference sequence). Here the CDR3 DNA reads TGTGCCACCAGCAACAGCGTTCCCTCCACCGGGGAGCTGTTTTTT. Translation gives CATSNSVPSTGELFF.

The chain joins TRBV13 to TRBJ1-2; D unclear. Germline assignment: CDR1 PRHDT and CDR2 FYEKMQ (reference sequence). The V end lost 0 bases, the J end lost 7 bases, and 9 bases lay between the germline ends. This CDR3 is built from 13 residues. CDR3 loop: CASSLGLERGYTF. The CDR3 region has the DNA TGTGCCAGCAGCTTAGGATTAGAGCGTGGCTACACCTTC.

This clonotype was seen only a few times. The CDR3 bases are TGCGCCAGCAGCCTACAGGGCCCAGGCACAGATACGCAGTATTTT. Amino acids: CASSLQGPGTDTQYF. The chain has TRBV4-1 and TRBJ2-3, with D perhaps TRBD1 (6 bases). There are 15 residues in the CDR3. Germline CDR1 and CDR2: MGHRA and YSYEKL. Trimming stripped 4 bases from V and 1 base from J, with 12 bases between.

This clonotype was detected only a few times. The chain uses TRBV19 and TRBJ1-1; TRBD1 agrees at 7 bases. This CDR3 spans 14 amino acids. V lost 7 bases to trimming and J lost 4 bases; unmatched junction nucleotides: 9. Germline loops: CDR1 LNHDA, CDR2 SQIVND (reference sequence). The CDR3 nucleotides read TGTGCCAGTATTAATCGACAGGGTGGCACTGAAGCTTTCTTT. The encoded protein is CASINRQGGTEAFF. The full variable domain, completed using reference TRBV19 and TRBJ1-1, is DGGITQSPKYLFRKEGQNVTLSCEQNLNHDAMYWYRQDPGQGLRLIYYSQIVNDFQKGDIAEGYSVSREKKESFPLTVTSAQKNPTAFYLCASINRQGGTEAFFGQGTRLTVV.

The chain joins TRBV9 to TRBJ2-1; a possible D gene is TRBD2 (5 bases). V gave up 0 bases and J gave up 6 bases, with 16 bases separating them. The length of the CDR3 is 16 residues. The germline V gene has CDR1 SGDLS and CDR2 YYNGEE. The CDR3 DNA reads as TGTGCCAGCAGCGTAGGCGGGTCAAGCGGCCGCAATGAGCAGTTCTTC. It translates to CASSVGGSSGRNEQFF.

This clonotype was counted between two and nine times. This chain connects TRBV2 to TRBJ2-7, with D possibly being TRBD2 (6 bases). CDR3 length equals 13 residues. Germline V gene data show CDR1 as SNHLY and CDR2 as FYNNEI. V was clipped by 7 bases and J by 6 bases, with 16 bases between them. For the CDR3, the DNA is TGTGCCAGCAATCCGGGGGAAGCGCTCGAGCAGTACTTC. It translates to CASNPGEALEQYF. The whole variable domain, remainder taken from reference TRBV2 and TRBJ2-7, is EPEVTQTPSHQVTQMGQEVILRCVPISNHLYFYWYRQILGQKVEFLVSFYNNEISEKSEIFDDQFSVERPDGSNFTLKIRSTKLEDSAMYFCASNPGEALEQYFGPGTRLTVT.

V gene TRBV9 combines with J gene TRBJ1-5, with D possibly TRBD1 on 5 matching bases. Trimming cost V 3 bases and J 5 bases, with 15 bases left between them. The CDR3 runs 15 residues. The germline V gene has CDR1 SGDLS and CDR2 YYNGEE. CDR3 in amino acids: CASSGEGRGDQPQHF. DNA of the CDR3: TGTGCCAGCAGCGGCGAGGGACGGGGGGATCAGCCCCAGCATTTT.

The chain has TRBV12-3 or TRBV12-4 and TRBJ2-5; 10 positions match TRBD1. The trim removed 4 bases at V and 5 bases at J, leaving 7 bases unmatched. This CDR3 contains 15 residues. The CDR3 sequence: CASSSRQGATETQYF. The DNA for the CDR3 is TGTGCCAGCAGTTCCCGACAGGGGGCTACGGAGACCCAGTACTTC.

The chain uses TRBV9 and TRBJ2-1; 8 nucleotides agree with TRBD2. Unmatched junction bases numbered 5, after V lost 3 bases and J lost 3 bases. The CDR3 extends over 15 amino acids. Germline assignment: CDR1 SGDLS and CDR2 YYNGEE. CDR3: CASSGPGTSYNEQFF. CDR3 nucleotides: TGTGCCAGCAGCGGTCCCGGGACTAGCTACAATGAGCAGTTCTTC.

This clonotype has more than one count but fewer than ten. This chain uses TRBV4-1 with TRBJ2-7; D is possibly TRBD2 (6 bases). The CDR3 loop spans 19 amino acids. Deletions cut 0 bases from V and 3 bases from J, with 24 bases between. The germline V gene has CDR1 MGHRA and CDR2 YSYEKL. The DNA of the CDR3 is TGCGCCAGCAGCCAAGATGAGAGTCGGTTTGCGGGGACGATCTACGAGCAGTACTTC. Amino acids: CASSQDESRFAGTIYEQYF.

This chain uses TRBV7-9 with TRBJ1-3; TRBD1 is a possible D gene (5 bases). The V end lost 4 bases, the J end lost 2 bases, and 15 bases lay between the germline ends. The CDR3 has 16 residues. Germline CDR1 reads SEHNR; CDR2 reads FQNEAQ (reference sequence). CDR3 residues: CASSSISGATGNTIYF. The CDR3 region has the DNA TGTGCCAGCAGCTCGATCTCCGGGGCGACTGGAAACACCATATATTTT. Using reference TRBV7-9 and TRBJ1-3 for the parts outside the CDR3, the full variable domain is DTGVSQNPRHKITKRGQNVTFRCDPISEHNRLYWYRQTLGQGPEFLTYFQNEAQLEKSRLLSDRFSAERPKGSFSTLEIQRTEQGDSAMYLCASSSISGATGNTIYFGEGSWLTVV.

This clonotype was seen repeatedly, ten times or more. The chain combines TRBV29-1 with TRBJ2-3; the D gene is possibly TRBD2 (6 bases). Between the trimmed V and J ends, which lost 4 bases and 2 bases, there was a span of 10 bases. CDR3 length: 13 residues. Germline V gene sequence: CDR1 SQVTM, CDR2 ANQGSEA. This CDR3 is CSVGGVATDTQYF. The DNA for the CDR3 is TGCAGCGTTGGGGGGGTCGCCACAGATACGCAGTATTTT.

V gene TRBV15 combines with J gene TRBJ1-1, with 9 bases fitting TRBD1. Germline values: CDR1 LNHNV, CDR2 YYDKDF (reference sequence). CDR3 length equals 15 residues. The V segment lost 5 bases and the J segment 5 bases; nucleotides outside the gene matches: 9. Here the CDR3 reads CATSVPGTGNTEAFF. In DNA form, the CDR3 reads TGTGCCACCAGCGTCCCCGGGACAGGGAATACTGAAGCTTTCTTT.

This clonotype has a single count. This chain uses TRBV6-2 or TRBV6-3 with TRBJ2-2, with D possibly TRBD1 on 6 matching bases. Trimming took 6 bases from V and 1 from J, leaving 15 bases between them. The CDR3 runs to 16 residues. Germline lookup yields CDR1 MNHEY and CDR2 SVGEGT. CDR3 in amino acids: CASRGTRGLNTGELFF. Here the CDR3 DNA reads TGTGCCAGCAGAGGTACCAGGGGCTTGAACACCGGGGAGCTGTTTTTT.

V and J are TRBV20-1 and TRBJ2-2, with D uncertain. The CDR3 extends over 12 amino acids. Per the germline V gene, CDR1 is DFQATT and CDR2 is SNEGSKA (reference sequence). V was shortened by 7 bases and J by 8 bases, with 14 bases between the two germline ends. The CDR3 DNA reads as TGCAGTGGCCGGAACGCCTGGGGGGAGCTGTTTTTT. As protein: CSGRNAWGELFF.

There are a few counts of this clonotype. This chain uses TRBV6-6 with TRBJ1-2, with D hard to call. Per the germline V gene, CDR1 is MNHNY and CDR2 is SVGAGI (reference sequence). Trimming stripped 5 bases from V and 1 base from J, with 14 bases between. The CDR3 is 15 residues long. Here the CDR3 DNA reads TGTGCCAGCAGTACCCGGGTCTGGGGTAACTATGGCTACACCTTC. Encoded protein: CASSTRVWGNYGYTF.

The rearrangement links TRBV20-1 to TRBJ2-4; D tentatively fits TRBD1 or TRBD2 (5 bases each). Germline assignment: CDR1 DFQATT and CDR2 SNEGSKA (reference sequence). Trimming shortened V by 6 bases and J by 1 base, and 31 bases separated the two germline ends. This CDR3 is 20 amino acids long. CDR3 nucleotide sequence: TGCAGTGCCAGCCGGACTTTCGCGCCCCAGGGATTTCTGGCCAAAAACATTCAGTACTTC. The encoded protein is CSASRTFAPQGFLAKNIQYF.

This clonotype showed up just a few times. CDR3: CASSLRGEMNTEAFF. The DNA of the CDR3 is TGTGCCAGCAGCTTACGAGGGGAAATGAACACTGAAGCTTTCTTT. This chain uses TRBV7-8 with TRBJ1-1; possible D gene TRBD1, 5 bases. The CDR3 is made up of 15 amino acids. Between the trimmed V and J ends, which lost 2 bases and 0 bases, there was a span of 10 bases. Germline V gene lookup returns CDR1 SGHVS and CDR2 FQNEAQ.

The chain combines TRBV4-1 with TRBJ1-5; D unclear. The CDR3 loop spans 13 amino acids. V lost 8 bases to trimming and J lost 4 bases, with 12 bases between them. Looked up from germline, CDR1 is MGHRA and CDR2 is YSYEKL. The CDR3: CASAVAPNQPQHF. DNA for the CDR3: TGCGCCAGCGCCGTGGCCCCTAATCAGCCCCAGCATTTT.

The chain has TRBV7-3 and TRBJ2-1, with D possibly being TRBD1 or TRBD2 (6 bases each). Germline assignment: CDR1 SGHTA and CDR2 FQGTGA. This CDR3 contains 16 residues. V lost 2 bases to trimming and J lost 5 bases, with 16 bases between them. The CDR3 DNA reads as TGTGCCAGCAGCTTAGGTTCAGGAGGGGGGAACAATGAGCAGTTCTTC. Translated: CASSLGSGGGNNEQFF.